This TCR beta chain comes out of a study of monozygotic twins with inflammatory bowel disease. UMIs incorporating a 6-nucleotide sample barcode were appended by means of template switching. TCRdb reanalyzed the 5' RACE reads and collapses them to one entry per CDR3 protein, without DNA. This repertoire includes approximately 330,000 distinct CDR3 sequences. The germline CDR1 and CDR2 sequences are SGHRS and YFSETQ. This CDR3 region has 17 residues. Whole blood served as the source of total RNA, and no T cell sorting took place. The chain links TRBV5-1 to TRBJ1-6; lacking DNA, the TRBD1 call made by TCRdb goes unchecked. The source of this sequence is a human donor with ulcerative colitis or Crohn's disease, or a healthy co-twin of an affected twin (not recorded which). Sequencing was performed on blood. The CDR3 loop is CASSTLPGQGTGSPLHF.